The rows below give T cell receptor beta chains drawn from one sample of a study of T cell repertoires in cytomegalovirus infection. TCRdb reanalysed the reads using MiXCR and keeps one entry per CDR3 protein. The sample lists roughly 200,000 distinct CDR3 sequences, approximately 9.6% occurring once. The material sequenced was PBMCs. The receptors originated from a human donor in good health (CMV status not recorded). Some clones in this sample may be carry-over from other donors' samples. Both conserved end residues are part of each CDR3. D genes are given only for firm matches. The size entry is marked missing in some rows and otherwise reads once, few, many or a size class.

>TRBJ2-5|TRBV7-8|NA|many
CASSLVPRGWAEETQYF
TGTGCCAGCAGCTTAGTTCCCCGGGGGTGGGCGGAAGAGACCCAGTACTTC
>TRBJ1-2|TRBV28|NA|NA
CASSSESTVGYTF
TGTGCCAGCAGTTCCGAGTCGACAGTCGGCTACACCTTC
>TRBJ1-1|TRBV7-2|NA|many
CASSLASTEAFF
TGTGCCAGCAGCTTAGCATCCACTGAAGCTTTCTTT
>TRBJ1-1|TRBV14|TRBD1|many
CASSLRTGGNTEAFF
TGTGCCAGCAGCCTACGGACAGGAGGGAACACTGAAGCTTTCTTT
>TRBJ2-1|TRBV28|TRBD2|many
CASSWGSGNNEQFF
TGTGCCAGCAGTTGGGGTAGCGGGAATAATGAGCAGTTCTTC
>TRBJ1-1|TRBV20-1|NA|NA
CSANPWGQGVTEAFF
TGCAGTGCTAATCCTTGGGGGCAGGGCGTCACTGAAGCTTTCTTT
>TRBJ2-7|TRBV7-2|TRBD2|few
CASSLFAGGIYEQYF
TGTGCCAGCAGCTTATTTGCGGGAGGGATCTACGAGCAGTACTTC
>TRBJ1-2|TRBV19|NA|few
CASSIKLGNPAGYTF
TGTGCCAGTAGTATAAAACTCGGAAACCCGGCGGGCTACACCTTC
>TRBJ2-3|TRBV15|NA|many
CATSSIKVGTDTQYF
TGTGCCACCAGCAGTATCAAAGTGGGCACAGATACGCAGTATTTT
>TRBJ1-2|TRBV7-9|NA|many
CASSLDPGYYGYTF
TGTGCCAGCAGCCTCGACCCCGGCTATTATGGCTACACCTTC
>TRBJ1-1|TRBV19|NA|NA
CASDRDGFVAFF
TGTGCCAGTGATCGGGATGGGTTCGTGGCTTTCTTT
>TRBJ1-5|TRBV30|NA|NA
CAWSEEAADGQPQHF
TGTGCCTGGAGTGAAGAAGCAGCGGACGGTCAGCCCCAGCATTTT
>TRBJ1-3|TRBV6-2/TRBV6-3|NA|NA
CATRITISGNTIYF
TGTGCCACCCGAATTACAATCTCTGGAAACACCATATATTTT
>TRBJ1-2|TRBV24-1|TRBD1|NA
CATSEGTGGSRYTF
TGTGCCACCAGTGAAGGGACAGGGGGGTCTCGCTACACCTTC
>TRBJ2-1|TRBV23-1|NA|few
CASRPLQRGDEQFF
TGCGCCAGCAGACCCCTACAGAGGGGGGATGAGCAGTTCTTC
>TRBJ2-2|TRBV24-1|NA|many
CATSDLQRDGTGELFF
TGTGCCACCAGTGACCTTCAGAGGGACGGCACCGGGGAGCTGTTTTTT
>TRBJ2-3|TRBV6-6|TRBD1|NA
CASSSSFSGTGRTDTQYF
TGTGCCAGCAGTTCCTCCTTTTCCGGGACAGGGCGCACAGATACGCAGTATTTT
>TRBJ2-7|TRBV20-1|TRBD2|many
CSASTGGEQYF
TGCAGTGCCTCGACGGGGGGGGAGCAGTACTTC
>TRBJ1-4|TRBV19|NA|NA
CASSAAPGSKEKLFF
TGTGCCAGTAGCGCCGCCCCGGGATCCAAAGAAAAACTGTTTTTT
>TRBJ1-2|TRBV7-9|TRBD1|few
CASIRTGGYGYTF
TGTGCCAGCATCAGGACAGGGGGGTATGGCTACACCTTC
>TRBJ1-1|TRBV5-4|NA|few
CASSARGGTEAFF
TGTGCCAGCAGCGCTCGGGGGGGAACTGAAGCTTTCTTT
>TRBJ2-1|TRBV7-6|TRBD2|many
CASSLGRTSGDNEQFF
TGTGCCAGCAGCTTAGGTCGGACTAGCGGAGACAATGAGCAGTTCTTC
>TRBJ2-7|TRBV11-3|NA|many
CASSLRYEGMEQYF
TGTGCCAGCAGCCTTAGATACGAGGGTATGGAGCAGTACTTC
>TRBJ2-1|TRBV7-2|TRBD2|many
CASSLRYSPLGGNEQFF
TGTGCCAGCAGCTTAAGGTATTCCCCCCTGGGAGGGAATGAGCAGTTCTTC
>TRBJ2-6|TRBV5-1|NA|few
CASSLPTGSGANVLTF
TGCGCCAGCAGCTTACCCACAGGTTCCGGGGCCAACGTCCTGACTTTC
>TRBJ2-1|TRBV7-9|TRBD2|NA
CASSTVAGLYNEQFF
TGTGCCAGCAGCACGGTAGCGGGACTGTACAATGAGCAGTTCTTC
>TRBJ2-5|TRBV19|TRBD2|NA
CASSIRLIGGGRSETQYF
TGTGCCAGTAGTATACGGCTTATCGGGGGGGGGCGGTCTGAGACCCAGTACTTC
>TRBJ2-5|TRBV29-1|NA|NA
CSVLWQPDSETQYF
TGCAGCGTTCTTTGGCAGCCGGATTCGGAGACCCAGTACTTC